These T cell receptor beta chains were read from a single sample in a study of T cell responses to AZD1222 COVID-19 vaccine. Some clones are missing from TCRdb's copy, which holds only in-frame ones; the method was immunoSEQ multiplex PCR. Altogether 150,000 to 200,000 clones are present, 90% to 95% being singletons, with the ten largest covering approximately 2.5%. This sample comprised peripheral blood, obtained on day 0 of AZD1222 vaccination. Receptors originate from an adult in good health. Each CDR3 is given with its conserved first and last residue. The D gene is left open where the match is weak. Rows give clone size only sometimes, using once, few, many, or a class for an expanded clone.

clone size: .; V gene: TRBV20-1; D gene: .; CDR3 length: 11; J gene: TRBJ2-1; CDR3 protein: CSAREDNEQFF; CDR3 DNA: TGCAGTGCTAGGGAGGACAATGAGCAGTTCTTC
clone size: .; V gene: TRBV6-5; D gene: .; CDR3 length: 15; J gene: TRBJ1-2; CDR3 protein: CASSSTGYKTYGYTF; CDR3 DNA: TGTGCCAGCAGTTCAACGGGCTACAAAACCTATGGCTACACCTTC
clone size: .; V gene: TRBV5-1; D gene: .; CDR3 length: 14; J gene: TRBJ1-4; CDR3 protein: CASSPGTGNEKLFF; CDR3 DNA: TGCGCCAGCAGCCCGGGGACGGGGAATGAAAAACTGTTTTTT
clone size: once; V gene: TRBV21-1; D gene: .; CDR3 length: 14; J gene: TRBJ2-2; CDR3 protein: CASLADLNTGELFF; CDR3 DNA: TGTGCCAGCTTAGCGGACCTAAACACCGGGGAGCTGTTTTTT
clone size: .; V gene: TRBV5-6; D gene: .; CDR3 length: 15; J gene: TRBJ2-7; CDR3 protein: CASSPRLRVHYEQYF; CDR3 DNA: TGTGCCAGCAGCCCACGGCTCCGGGTCCACTACGAGCAGTACTTC
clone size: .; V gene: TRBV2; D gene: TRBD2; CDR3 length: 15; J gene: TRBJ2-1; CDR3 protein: CASSILAGGRNEQFF; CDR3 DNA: TGTGCCAGCAGTATACTAGCGGGAGGGAGAAATGAGCAGTTCTTC
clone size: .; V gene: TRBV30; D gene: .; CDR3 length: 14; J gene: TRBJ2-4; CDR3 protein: CAWSEQGSKNIQYF; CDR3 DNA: TGTGCCTGGAGTGAACAGGGATCCAAAAACATTCAGTACTTC
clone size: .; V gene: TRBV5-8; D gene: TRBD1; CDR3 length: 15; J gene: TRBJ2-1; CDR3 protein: CASSFGQGTYNEQFF; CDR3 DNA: TGTGCCAGCAGCTTCGGACAGGGGACCTACAATGAGCAGTTCTTC
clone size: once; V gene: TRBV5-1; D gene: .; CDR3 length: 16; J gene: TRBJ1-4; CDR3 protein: CASSLGIAGTNEKLFF; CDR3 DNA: TGCGCCAGCAGCTTGGGGATCGCGGGGACTAATGAAAAACTGTTTTTT
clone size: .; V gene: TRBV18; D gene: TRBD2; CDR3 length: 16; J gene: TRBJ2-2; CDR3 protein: CASSPTSGRSTGELFF; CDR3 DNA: TGTGCCAGCTCACCGACGAGCGGGAGGAGCACCGGGGAGCTGTTTTTT
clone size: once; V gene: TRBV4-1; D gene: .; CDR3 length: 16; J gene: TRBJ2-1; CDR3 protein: CASSQGGDRNYNEQFF; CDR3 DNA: TGCGCCAGCAGCCAGGGGGGGGACAGGAACTACAATGAGCAGTTCTTC
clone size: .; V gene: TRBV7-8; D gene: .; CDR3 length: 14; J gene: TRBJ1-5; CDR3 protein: CASSLVTGDQPQHF; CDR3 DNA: TGTGCCAGCAGCTTAGTGACTGGAGATCAGCCCCAGCATTTT